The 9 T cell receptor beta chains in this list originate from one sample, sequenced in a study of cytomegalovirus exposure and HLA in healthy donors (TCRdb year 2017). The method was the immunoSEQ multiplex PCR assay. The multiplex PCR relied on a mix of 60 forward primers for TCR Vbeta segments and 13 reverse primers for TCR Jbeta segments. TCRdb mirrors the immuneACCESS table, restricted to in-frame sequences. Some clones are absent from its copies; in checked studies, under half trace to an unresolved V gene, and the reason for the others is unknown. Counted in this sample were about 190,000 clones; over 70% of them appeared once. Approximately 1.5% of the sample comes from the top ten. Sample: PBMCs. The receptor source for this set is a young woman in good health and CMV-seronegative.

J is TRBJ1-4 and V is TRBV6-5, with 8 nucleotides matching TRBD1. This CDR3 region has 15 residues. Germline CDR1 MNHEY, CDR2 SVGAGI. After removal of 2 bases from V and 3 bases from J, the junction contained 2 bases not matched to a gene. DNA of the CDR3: TGTGCCAGCAGTTACGCAGGGGGCCCTAATGAAAAACTGTTTTTT. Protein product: CASSYAGGPNEKLFF.

This CDR3 is CASTQVRGMGYSNQPQHF. The DNA of the CDR3 is TGTGCCAGCACCCAGGTCAGGGGGATGGGATATAGCAATCAGCCCCAGCATTTT. The V call is TRBV28, the J call TRBJ1-5, with TRBD1 matching over 7 bases. Losses at the gene ends were 7 bases for V and 0 bases for J; bases not matched to a gene: 15. The CDR3 spans 18 residues. Germline V lookup: CDR1 MDHEN, CDR2 SYDVKM.

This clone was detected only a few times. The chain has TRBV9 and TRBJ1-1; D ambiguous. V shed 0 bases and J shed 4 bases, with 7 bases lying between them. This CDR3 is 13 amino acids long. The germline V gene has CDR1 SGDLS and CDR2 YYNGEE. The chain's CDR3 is CASSVGAGTEAFF. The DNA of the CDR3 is TGTGCCAGCAGCGTAGGAGCGGGCACTGAAGCTTTCTTT.

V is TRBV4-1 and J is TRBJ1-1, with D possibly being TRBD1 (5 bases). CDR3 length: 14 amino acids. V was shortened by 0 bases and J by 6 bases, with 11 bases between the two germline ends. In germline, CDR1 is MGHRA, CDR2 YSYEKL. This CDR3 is CASSQDLGAPEAFF. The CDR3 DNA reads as TGCGCCAGCAGCCAAGATCTTGGGGCCCCTGAAGCTTTCTTT.

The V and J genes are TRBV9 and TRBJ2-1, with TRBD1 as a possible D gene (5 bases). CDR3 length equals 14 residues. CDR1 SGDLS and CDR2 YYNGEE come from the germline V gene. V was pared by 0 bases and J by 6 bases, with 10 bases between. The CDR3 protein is CASSVGGASNEQFF. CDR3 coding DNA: TGTGCCAGCAGCGTAGGTGGGGCTAGCAATGAGCAGTTCTTC. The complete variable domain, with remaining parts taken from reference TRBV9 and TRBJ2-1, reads DSGVTQTPKHLITATGQRVTLRCSPRSGDLSVYWYQQSLDQGLQFLIQYYNGEERAKGNILERFSAQQFPDLHSELNLSSLELGDSALYFCASSVGGASNEQFFGPGTRLTVL.

CDR3 in amino acids: CASRLSEKLNTGELFF. The CDR3 region has the DNA TGCGCCAGCAGACTAAGCGAGAAATTGAACACCGGGGAGCTGTTTTTT. The V call is TRBV10-1, the J call TRBJ2-2; D ambiguous. Trimming removed 6 bases from V and 1 base from J, with 15 bases in between. Germline values: CDR1 WNHNN, CDR2 SYGVQD (reference sequence). The CDR3 consists of 16 residues.

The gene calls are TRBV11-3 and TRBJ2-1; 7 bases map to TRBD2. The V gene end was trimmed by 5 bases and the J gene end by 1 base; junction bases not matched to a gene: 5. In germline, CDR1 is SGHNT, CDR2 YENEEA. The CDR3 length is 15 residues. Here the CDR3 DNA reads TGTGCCAGCAGCCCCCAAGCGGGATCCTACAATGAGCAGTTCTTC. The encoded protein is CASSPQAGSYNEQFF.

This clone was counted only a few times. CDR3 sequence reads: CASSFGRTNTEAFF. The CDR3 DNA reads as TGTGCCAGCAGTTTCGGTCGAACGAACACTGAAGCTTTCTTT. V usage is TRBV27 and J usage is TRBJ1-1; D not resolved. Trimming removed 3 bases from V and 1 base from J, with 9 bases in between. CDR3 length: 14 amino acids. Germline assignment: CDR1 MNHEY and CDR2 SMNVEV (reference sequence).

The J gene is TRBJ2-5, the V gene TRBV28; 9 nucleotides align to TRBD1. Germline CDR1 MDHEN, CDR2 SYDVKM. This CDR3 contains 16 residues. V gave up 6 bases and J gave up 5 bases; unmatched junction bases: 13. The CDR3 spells CASSKEQGARTETQYF. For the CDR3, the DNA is TGTGCCAGCAGCAAAGAACAGGGGGCGCGGACGGAGACCCAGTACTTC.